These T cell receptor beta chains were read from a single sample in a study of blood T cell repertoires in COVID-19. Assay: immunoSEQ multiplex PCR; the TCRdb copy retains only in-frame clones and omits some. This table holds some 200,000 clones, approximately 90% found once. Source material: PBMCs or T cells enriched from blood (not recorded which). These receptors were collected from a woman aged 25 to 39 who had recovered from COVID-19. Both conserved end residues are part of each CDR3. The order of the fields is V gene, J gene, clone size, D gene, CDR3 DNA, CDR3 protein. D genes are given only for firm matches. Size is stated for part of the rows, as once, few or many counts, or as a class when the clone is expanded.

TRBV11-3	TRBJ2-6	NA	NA	TGTGCCAGCAGCCCCAACTTAGCTGGGGCCAACGTCCTGACTTTC	CASSPNLAGANVLTF
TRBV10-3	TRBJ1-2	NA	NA	TGTGCCACCAGGGATGAGGCCGGCGATGGCTACACCTTC	CATRDEAGDGYTF
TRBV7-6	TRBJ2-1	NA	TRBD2	TGTGCCAGCAGCTTAACATCCGGGACTAGCGCTGAGCAGTTCTTC	CASSLTSGTSAEQFF
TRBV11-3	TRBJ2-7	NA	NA	TGTGCCAGCAGCTTAGACTTCGAGAGCTCCTACGAGCAGTACTTC	CASSLDFESSYEQYF
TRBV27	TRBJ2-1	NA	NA	TGTGCCAGCAGTTTAGGTCGGGGTAGCTACAATGAGCAGTTCTTC	CASSLGRGSYNEQFF
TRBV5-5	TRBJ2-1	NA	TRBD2	TGTGCCAGCAGCTTGGGGCAGGGCGGGGGACTCTCCTACAATGAGCAGTTCTTC	CASSLGQGGGLSYNEQFF
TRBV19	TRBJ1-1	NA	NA	TGTGCCAGTAGTGGAAGGGGTTTGGACACTGAAGCTTTCTTT	CASSGRGLDTEAFF
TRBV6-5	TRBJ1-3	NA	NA	TGTGCCAGCAGTTACTCTCAACAGGGCGGTGGAAACACCATATATTTT	CASSYSQQGGGNTIYF
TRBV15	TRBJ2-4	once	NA	TGTGCCACCAGCAGAGATGAAGCTGTCGAATTAGCCAAAAACATTCAGTACTTC	CATSRDEAVELAKNIQYF
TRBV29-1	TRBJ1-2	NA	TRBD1	TGCAGCGTGCTGGACAGGGCTCTTCACTATGGCTACACCTTC	CSVLDRALHYGYTF
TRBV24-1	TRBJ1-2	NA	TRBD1	TGTGCCACCAGTGATCCGACAGGGAAAGAAGAGGGCTACACCTTC	CATSDPTGKEEGYTF
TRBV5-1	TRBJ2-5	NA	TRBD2	TGCGCCAGCAGCCTGGGACTAGCAAGGGACCAGTACTTC	CASSLGLARDQYF
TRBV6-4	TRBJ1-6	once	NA	TGTGCCAGCAGTGACGAGGGGGAAGGTTCACCCCTCCACTTT	CASSDEGEGSPLHF
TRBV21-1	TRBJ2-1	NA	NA	TGTGCCAGCAGCCCGAAGGTCAGGAGGTCCTACAATGAGCAGTTCTTC	CASSPKVRRSYNEQFF
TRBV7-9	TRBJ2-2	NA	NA	TGTGCCAGCTCCCAGGGGAGTTCCGGGGAGCTGTTTTTT	CASSQGSSGELFF
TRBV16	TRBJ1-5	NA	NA	TGTGCCAGCAGCCAATTCGGACTCGATCAGCCCCAGCATTTT	CASSQFGLDQPQHF
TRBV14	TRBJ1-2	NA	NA	TGTGCCAGCAGCCATCAGGCAGGGTATGGCTACACCTTC	CASSHQAGYGYTF
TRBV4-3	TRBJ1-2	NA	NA	TGCGCCAGCAGCCAAGATCGGAGTGGCGGCTACACCTTC	CASSQDRSGGYTF
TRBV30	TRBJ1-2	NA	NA	TGTGCCTGGAGTGCACCTGGACATCCAACTAACTATGGCTACACCTTC	CAWSAPGHPTNYGYTF
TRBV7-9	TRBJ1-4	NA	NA	TGTGCCAGCAGCCTCTCGAGGGATGAAAAACTGTTTTTT	CASSLSRDEKLFF
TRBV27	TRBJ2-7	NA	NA	TGTGCCAGCCGACAGCTAAGCTCCTACGAGCAGTACTTC	CASRQLSSYEQYF
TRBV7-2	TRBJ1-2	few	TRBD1	TGTGCCAGCAGCATCCGACAGGGGAGGGATGGCTACACCTTC	CASSIRQGRDGYTF
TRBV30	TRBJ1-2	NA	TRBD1	TGTGCCTGGAGCGTCACCGGGACAGGTATCGGCTACACCTTC	CAWSVTGTGIGYTF
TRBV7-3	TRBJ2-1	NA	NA	TGTGCCAGCAGCCCAACCCCGGGGGCAGCGGGGTACAATGAGCAGTTCTTC	CASSPTPGAAGYNEQFF
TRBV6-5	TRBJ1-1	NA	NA	TGTGCCAGCAGTTACTCGTACAGATTGAACACTGAAGCTTTCTTT	CASSYSYRLNTEAFF
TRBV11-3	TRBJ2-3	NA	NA	TGTGCCAGCAGCGTCAGGGCTCTCACAGATACGCAGTATTTT	CASSVRALTDTQYF
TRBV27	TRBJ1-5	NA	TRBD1	TGTGCCAGCAGTTTCCAAGGGGCAGGGGGAAATCAGCCCCAGCATTTT	CASSFQGAGGNQPQHF
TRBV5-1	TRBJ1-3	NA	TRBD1	TGCGCCAGCAGCCCAACAGGGGAGTCTGGAAACACCATATATTTT	CASSPTGESGNTIYF